This T cell receptor beta chain came from a study of shared clonotypes between healthy human individuals. The CDR3 spans 16 residues. Germline V gene sequence: CDR1 LNHNV, CDR2 YYDKDF (reference sequence). J was trimmed by 7 bases and V by 1 base; bases with no gene match: 9. Some clones are missing from TCRdb's copy, which holds only in-frame ones; the method was immunoSEQ multiplex PCR. Of around 340,000 clones in the sample, roughly 80% were seen once. The V gene is TRBV15, the J gene TRBJ1-5, with 8 bases fitting TRBD1. The source of this sequence is a man aged 25-40 years in good health. Sequences were obtained from memory CD4+ T cells sorted from blood. Subset specified: CD45RA-negative fraction. The CDR3 DNA reads TGTGCCACCAGCAGAGCTCGGGACAGGTCCCCACAGCCCCAGCATTTT. This codes for CATSRARDRSPQPQHF.